Listed below are T cell receptor beta chains from one sample, sequenced in a study of T-cell memory formation after mild COVID-19. Using its own MiXCR run on the 5' RACE reads, TCRdb lists one record per CDR3 protein. This sample carries a few hundred thousand distinct CDR3 sequences, about 23% of them seen once, and the ten largest clones take roughly an eighth. The sequenced sample consisted of PBMCs or a T cell subset sorted from them (not recorded which). The receptor set was obtained from an adult woman who had mild COVID-19 (a few samples of this study predate the infection). Cell type and time point are not known. Both conserved end residues are part of each CDR3. The D gene is left open where the match is weak. Some rows mark clone size as missing; the rest say once, few, many or name a class of expanded clone.

CDR3 length,J gene,clone size,D gene,V gene,CDR3 protein,CDR3 DNA
14,TRBJ1-1,NA,NA,TRBV20-1,CSARGRHLNTEAFF,TGCAGTGCTAGAGGAAGGCATCTTAACACTGAAGCTTTCTTT
15,TRBJ2-1,few,NA,TRBV24-1,CATSENRRDYNEQFF,TGTGCCACCAGTGAAAACCGCCGGGACTACAATGAGCAGTTCTTC
16,TRBJ2-3,NA,NA,TRBV29-1,CSGGSTGRSGTDTQYF,TGCAGCGGGGGGTCGACCGGGCGGAGCGGCACAGATACGCAGTATTTT
17,TRBJ2-5,NA,TRBD2,TRBV29-1,CSVSGSLAGLFGETQYF,TGCAGCGTTTCCGGGTCACTAGCGGGGCTATTCGGGGAGACCCAGTACTTC
13,TRBJ1-6,NA,NA,TRBV7-9,CASTEPGDSPLHF,TGTGCCAGCACAGAACCCGGGGATTCACCCCTCCACTTT
15,TRBJ2-3,NA,TRBD2,TRBV11-2,CASSLGGTRGHTQYF,TGTGCCAGCAGCTTAGGGGGGACTAGGGGCCATACGCAGTATTTT
14,TRBJ2-1,NA,NA,TRBV18,CASSPSTVYNEQFF,TGTGCCAGCTCACCGTCGACAGTTTACAATGAGCAGTTCTTC
17,TRBJ2-7,NA,NA,TRBV7-9,CASSIRQGRAGDYEQYF,TGTGCCAGCAGCATCCGACAGGGAAGGGCGGGGGACTACGAGCAGTACTTC
18,TRBJ2-7,few,NA,TRBV5-1,CASSSPVKVAGRNYEQYF,TGCGCCAGCAGCTCGCCCGTGAAGGTAGCAGGGCGTAACTACGAGCAGTACTTC
14,TRBJ2-3,few,TRBD2,TRBV20-1,CSAPQAGGRDTQYF,TGCAGTGCTCCCCAAGCGGGAGGGAGGGATACGCAGTATTTT
18,TRBJ2-1,NA,NA,TRBV6-2/TRBV6-3,CASSYPSVGRRPYNEQFF,TGTGCCAGCAGTTACCCCTCCGTGGGGCGGAGACCCTACAATGAGCAGTTCTTC
15,TRBJ1-1,few,NA,TRBV9,CASSGEDSMNTEAFF,TGTGCCAGCAGCGGGGAGGACAGCATGAACACTGAAGCTTTCTTT
17,TRBJ1-5,few,TRBD1,TRBV7-8,CASSLDSGTGVYQPQHF,TGTGCCAGCAGCTTAGATTCCGGGACAGGGGTTTACCAGCCCCAGCATTTT
14,TRBJ1-2,many,TRBD1,TRBV5-1,CASSLLTGDYGYTF,TGCGCCAGCAGCTTGTTAACAGGGGACTATGGCTACACCTTC
13,TRBJ2-7,NA,NA,TRBV29-1,CSVASAYSYEQYF,TGCAGCGTCGCGTCTGCATACTCCTACGAGCAGTACTTC
15,TRBJ2-3,NA,TRBD2,TRBV9,CASSLSGSWSDTQYF,TGTGCCAGCAGCTTAAGCGGGAGTTGGTCAGATACGCAGTATTTT
13,TRBJ1-1,few,NA,TRBV7-6,CASSPGINTEAFF,TGTGCCAGCAGCCCCGGAATAAACACTGAAGCTTTCTTT
13,TRBJ2-2,NA,NA,TRBV29-1,CSVARDSGGELFF,TGCAGCGTCGCACGGGACTCCGGGGGGGAGCTGTTTTTT